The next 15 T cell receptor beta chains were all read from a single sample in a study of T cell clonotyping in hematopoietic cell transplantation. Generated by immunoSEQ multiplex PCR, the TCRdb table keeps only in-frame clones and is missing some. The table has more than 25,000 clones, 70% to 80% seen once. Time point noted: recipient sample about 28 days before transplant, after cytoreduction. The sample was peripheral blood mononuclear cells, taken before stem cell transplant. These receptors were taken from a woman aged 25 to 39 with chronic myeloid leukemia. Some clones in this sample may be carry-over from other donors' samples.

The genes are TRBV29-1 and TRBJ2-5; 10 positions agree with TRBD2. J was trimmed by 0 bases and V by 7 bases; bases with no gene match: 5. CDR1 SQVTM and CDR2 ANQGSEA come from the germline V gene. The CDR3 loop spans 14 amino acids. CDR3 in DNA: TGCAGCGCCCGTAGCGGGGGGTACCAAGAGACCCAGTACTTC. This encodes CSARSGGYQETQYF.

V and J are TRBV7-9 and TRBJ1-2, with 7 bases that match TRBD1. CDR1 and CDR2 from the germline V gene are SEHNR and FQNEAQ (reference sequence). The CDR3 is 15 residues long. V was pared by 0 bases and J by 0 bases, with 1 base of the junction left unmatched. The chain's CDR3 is CASSLAGGPNYGYTF. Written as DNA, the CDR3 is TGTGCCAGCAGCTTAGCAGGGGGCCCTAACTATGGCTACACCTTC.

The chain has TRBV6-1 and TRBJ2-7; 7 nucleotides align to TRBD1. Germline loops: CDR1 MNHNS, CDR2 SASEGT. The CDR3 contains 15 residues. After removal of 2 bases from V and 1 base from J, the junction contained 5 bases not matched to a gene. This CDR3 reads CASSERGDRSYEQYV. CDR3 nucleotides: TGTGCCAGCAGTGAACGAGGGGACAGATCCTACGAGCAGTACGTC.

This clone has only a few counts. The CDR3 DNA sequence: TGTGCCAGCAGCTTGGCCGGGGGAGTCTACGAGCAGTACTTC. This gives the protein CASSLAGGVYEQYF. The chain uses TRBV5-4 and TRBJ2-7, with D perhaps TRBD2 (6 bases). The V gene lost 0 bases and the J gene lost 3 bases, with 10 bases spanning the gap. CDR1 is SGHNT and CDR2 is YYREEE in the germline V gene (reference sequence). This CDR3 has 14 residues. Filled out from reference TRBV5-4 and TRBJ2-7, the complete variable domain reads ETGVTQSPTHLIKTRGQQVTLRCSSQSGHNTVSWYQQALGQGPQFIFQYYREEENGRGNFPPRFSGLQFPNYSSELNVNALELDDSALYLCASSLAGGVYEQYFGPGTRLTVT.

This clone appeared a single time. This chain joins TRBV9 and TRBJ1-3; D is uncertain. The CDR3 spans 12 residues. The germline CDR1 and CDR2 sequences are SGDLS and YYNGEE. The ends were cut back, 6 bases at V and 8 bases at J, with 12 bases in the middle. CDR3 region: CASNNSADTIYF. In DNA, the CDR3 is TGTGCCAGCAACAACAGCGCTGACACCATATATTTT.

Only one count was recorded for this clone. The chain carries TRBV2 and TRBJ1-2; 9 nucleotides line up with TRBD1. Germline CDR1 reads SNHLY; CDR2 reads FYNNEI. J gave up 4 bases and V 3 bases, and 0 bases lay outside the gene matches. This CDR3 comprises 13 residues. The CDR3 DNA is TGTGCCAGCAGTGAGACAGGGGGCTATGGCTACACCTTC. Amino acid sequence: CASSETGGYGYTF.

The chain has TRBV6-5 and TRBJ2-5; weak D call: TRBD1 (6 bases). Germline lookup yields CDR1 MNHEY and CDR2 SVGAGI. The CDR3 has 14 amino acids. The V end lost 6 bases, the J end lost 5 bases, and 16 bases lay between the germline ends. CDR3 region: CASRGGAIGETQYF. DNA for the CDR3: TGTGCCAGCAGAGGGGGAGCCATAGGGGAGACCCAGTACTTC.

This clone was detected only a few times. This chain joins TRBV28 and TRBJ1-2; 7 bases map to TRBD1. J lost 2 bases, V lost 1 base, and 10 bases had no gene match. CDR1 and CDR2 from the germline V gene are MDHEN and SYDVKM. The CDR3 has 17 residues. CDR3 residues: CASSLYLGQEGNYGYTF. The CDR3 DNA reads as TGTGCCAGCAGTTTATACCTAGGACAGGAGGGAAACTATGGCTACACCTTC.

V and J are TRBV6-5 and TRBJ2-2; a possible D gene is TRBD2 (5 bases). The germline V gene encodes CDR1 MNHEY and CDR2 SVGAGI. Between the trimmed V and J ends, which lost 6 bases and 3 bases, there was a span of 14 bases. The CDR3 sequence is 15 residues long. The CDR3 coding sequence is TGTGCCAGCAGCCGCACTAGGGCCTACACCGGGGAGCTGTTTTTT. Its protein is CASSRTRAYTGELFF.

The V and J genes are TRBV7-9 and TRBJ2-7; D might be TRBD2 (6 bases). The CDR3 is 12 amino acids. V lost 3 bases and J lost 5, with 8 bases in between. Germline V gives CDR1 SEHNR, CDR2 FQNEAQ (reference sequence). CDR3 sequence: CASSFRTNEQYV. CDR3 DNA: TGTGCCAGCAGCTTCAGGACTAACGAGCAGTACGTC.

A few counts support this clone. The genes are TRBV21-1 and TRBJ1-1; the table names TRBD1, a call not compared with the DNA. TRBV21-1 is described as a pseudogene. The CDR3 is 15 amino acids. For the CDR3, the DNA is TGTGCCAGCAGCAACCCCGTCCCACAGAACACTGAAGCTTTCTTT. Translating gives CASSNPVPQNTEAFF.

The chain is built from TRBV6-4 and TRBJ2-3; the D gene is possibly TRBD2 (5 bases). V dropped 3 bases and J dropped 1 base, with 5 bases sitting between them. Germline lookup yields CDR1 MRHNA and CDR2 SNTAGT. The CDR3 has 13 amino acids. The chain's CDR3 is CASSEAGTDTQYF. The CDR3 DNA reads TGTGCCAGCAGTGAAGCGGGCACAGATACGCAGTATTTT.

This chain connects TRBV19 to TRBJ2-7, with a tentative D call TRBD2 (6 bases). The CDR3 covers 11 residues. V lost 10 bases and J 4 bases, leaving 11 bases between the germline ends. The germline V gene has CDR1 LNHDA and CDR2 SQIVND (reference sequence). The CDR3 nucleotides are TGTGCCACCGGGGGTGGGTACGAGCAGTACTTC. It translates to CATGGGYEQYF.

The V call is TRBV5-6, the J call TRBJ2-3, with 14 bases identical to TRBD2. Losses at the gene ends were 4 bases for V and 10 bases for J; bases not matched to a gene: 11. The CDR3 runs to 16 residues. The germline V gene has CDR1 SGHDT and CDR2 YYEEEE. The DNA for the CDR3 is TGTGCCAGCAGCCCAGGGACTAGCGGGGGCCTCTGGGCGCAGTATTTT. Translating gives CASSPGTSGGLWAQYF.

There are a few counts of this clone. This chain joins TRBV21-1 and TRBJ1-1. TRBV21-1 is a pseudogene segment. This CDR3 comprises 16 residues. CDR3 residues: CASSQGGDKPNTEAFF. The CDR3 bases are TGTGCCAGCAGCCAAGGGGGGGATAAACCTAACACTGAAGCTTTCTTT.